This T cell receptor (beta chain) came from a study of T-cell memory formation after mild COVID-19. General study points: Researchers found some responding clones in pre-infection memory, a sign that cross-reactive memory joined. CD4+ contracting clones were found mainly in CM and EM, and CD8+ ones in EMRA.

It was 5'RACE with constant-segment primers that produced the TCR alpha and TCR beta cDNA libraries, which carried sample barcodes and UMIs. A single record per CDR3 protein comes from TCRdb applying MiXCR to the 5' RACE reads. The table lists 390,000 or so distinct CDR3 sequences, approximately 15% of them singletons. V was cut by 1 base and J by 5 bases, with 9 bases left in between. Germline CDR1 SGHKS, CDR2 YYEKEE (reference sequence). The CDR3 runs to 13 residues. About this clonotype: Its antigen is not identified.

The rearrangement joins TRBV5-5 to TRBJ2-5; the D gene is possibly TRBD1 (6 bases). The source material was PBMCs or a T cell subset sorted from them (not recorded which). The origin of this receptor is a man aged 18 to 35 who had mild COVID-19 (a few samples of this study predate the infection). Cell type and time point are not known. DNA of the CDR3: TGTGCCAGCAGCTTGCCGGACAGTGAGACCCAGTACTTC. This sequence encodes CASSLPDSETQYF. The entire variable domain, with the rest obtained from reference TRBV5-5 and TRBJ2-5, is as follows: DAGVTQSPTHLIKTRGQQVTLRCSPISGHKSVSWYQQVLGQGPQFIFQYYEKEERGRGNFPDRFSARQFPNYSSELNVNALLLGDSALYLCASSLPDSETQYFGPGTRLLVL.